Following are 22 T cell receptor beta chains from one sample sequenced in a study of T cell responses to AZD1222 COVID-19 vaccine. Clones were sequenced by immunoSEQ multiplex PCR, and TCRdb holds only the in-frame ones, with some missing. Of some 150,000 clones listed, 89% are singletons. The sequenced sample was peripheral blood, obtained on day 0 of AZD1222 vaccination. The receptors were gathered from an adult in good health.

The genes are TRBV4-1 and TRBJ1-5; tentatively, D is TRBD1 (5 bases). The CDR3 runs 13 residues. Germline V gene lookup returns CDR1 MGHRA and CDR2 YSYEKL. The V gene lost 1 base and the J gene lost 6 bases, with 7 bases spanning the gap. CDR3 bases: TGCGCCAGCAGCCAAGCTGGGGGTCAGCCCCAGCATTTT. Translating it yields CASSQAGGQPQHF.

The chain joins TRBV5-1 to TRBJ2-5; no definite D call. The V gene lost 5 bases and the J gene lost 2 bases, with 4 bases spanning the gap. Germline V gene lookup returns CDR1 SGHRS and CDR2 YFSETQ. The CDR3 has 11 amino acids. CDR3 coding DNA: TGCGCCAGCAGGTTTCAAGAGACCCAGTACTTC. Translation: CASRFQETQYF.

The V call is TRBV18, the J call TRBJ2-7, with TRBD1 as a possible D gene (5 bases). Trimming removed 2 bases at V and 2 bases at J, with 7 bases between. Germline loops: CDR1 KGHSH, CDR2 LQKENI. The CDR3 has 13 residues. The CDR3 protein is CASSPTRAYEQYF. CDR3 nucleotides: TGTGCCAGCTCACCAACCAGGGCCTACGAGCAGTACTTC.

The chain combines TRBV21-1 with TRBJ1-4; the DNA was not used to check the table's D call, TRBD1. TRBV21-1 is designated a pseudogene. This CDR3 has 17 amino acids. In DNA form, the CDR3 reads TGTGCCAGCAGCAAAGGGCCCAGGGACAGTGATAATGAAAAACTGTTTTTT. This encodes CASSKGPRDSDNEKLFF.

The chain joins TRBV28 to TRBJ2-7; the D is unclear. The V end was cut by 3 bases, the J end by 0 bases, with 6 bases between. This CDR3 comprises 13 residues. Looked up from germline, CDR1 is MDHEN and CDR2 is SYDVKM. CDR3 in amino acids: CASSFQGSYEQYF. In DNA, the CDR3 is TGTGCCAGCAGTTTCCAAGGCTCCTACGAGCAGTACTTC. The full variable domain, its missing parts supplied by reference TRBV28 and TRBJ2-7, is DVKVTQSSRYLVKRTGEKVFLECVQDMDHENMFWYRQDPGLGLRLIYFSYDVKMKEKGDIPEGYSVSREKKERFSLILESASTNQTSMYLCASSFQGSYEQYFGPGTRLTVT.

The chain links TRBV4-3 to TRBJ1-2, with 7 bases lining up with TRBD1. J lost 5 bases, V lost 1 base, and 10 bases had no gene match. Germline lookup yields CDR1 LGHNA and CDR2 YSLEER. CDR3 length equals 16 residues. CDR3 loop: CASSQVTAGGVYGYTF. In DNA, the CDR3 is TGCGCCAGCAGCCAAGTAACGGCAGGGGGAGTGTATGGCTACACCTTC.

This clone was detected only once. The V call is TRBV27, the J call TRBJ2-7; D is undetermined. The CDR3 spans 13 residues. With 2 bases removed from V and 0 bases from J, the gap between germline ends came to 5 bases. Germline loops: CDR1 MNHEY, CDR2 SMNVEV (reference sequence). CDR3 protein: CASSLASSYEQYF. The CDR3 coding sequence is TGTGCCAGCAGTTTAGCTTCCTCCTACGAGCAGTACTTC.

This rearrangement joins TRBV7-2 to TRBJ2-5; 9 positions match TRBD1. J gave up 5 bases and V 3 bases, and 4 bases lay outside the gene matches. The CDR3 sequence is 14 residues long. Germline CDR1 reads SGHTA; CDR2 reads FQGNSA. The CDR3 is CASSLGGTGETQYF. The CDR3 DNA is TGTGCCAGCAGCTTGGGGGGGACAGGGGAGACCCAGTACTTC.

The chain links TRBV5-8 to TRBJ1-2; tentatively, D is TRBD1 (5 bases). The CDR3 covers 15 residues. V dropped 0 bases and J dropped 4 bases, with 13 bases sitting between them. CDR1 SGHTS and CDR2 YDEGEE come from the germline V gene. The CDR3 region is CASSLALTGPYGYTF. The CDR3 DNA is TGTGCCAGCAGCTTGGCCCTAACAGGACCCTATGGCTACACCTTC.

The chain carries TRBV6-5 and TRBJ1-4; 7 bases match TRBD1. J gave up 0 bases and V 6 bases, and 1 base lay outside the gene matches. CDR1 is MNHEY and CDR2 is SVGAGI in the germline V gene. This CDR3 comprises 14 residues. The CDR3 here is CASRGTATNEKLFF. CDR3 bases: TGTGCCAGCAGGGGGACAGCAACTAATGAAAAACTGTTTTTT.

In DNA form, the CDR3 reads TGTGCCAGCAGTCCTTTAGTAGCCAAAAACATTCAGTACTTC. This codes for CASSPLVAKNIQYF. V gene TRBV27 combines with J gene TRBJ2-4; D is undetermined. The V gene lost 5 bases and the J gene lost 0 bases, with 8 bases spanning the gap. The CDR3 is 14 residues long. CDR1 is MNHEY, CDR2 SMNVEV, per germline (reference sequence).

This rearrangement joins TRBV10-3 to TRBJ2-7; D may match TRBD1 or TRBD2 (6 bases each). V shed 2 bases and J shed 4 bases, with 12 bases lying between them. The CDR3 totals 14 residues. In germline, CDR1 is ENHRY, CDR2 SYGVKD. The CDR3 loop is CAISEGGPGYEQYF. CDR3 nucleotides: TGTGCCATCAGTGAGGGGGGGCCGGGGTACGAGCAGTACTTC.

This chain uses TRBV19 with TRBJ1-2; D is perhaps TRBD1 (5 bases). There are 13 residues in the CDR3. The V end was cut by 4 bases, the J end by 6 bases, with 12 bases between. CDR1 and CDR2 (germline): LNHDA, SQIVND (reference sequence). CDR3 amino acids: CASSTPGAHGYTF. The CDR3 DNA reads as TGTGCCAGTAGTACCCCCGGGGCCCATGGCTACACCTTC.

This chain links TRBV6-5 with TRBJ1-2; possible D gene TRBD1, 6 bases. Germline V lookup: CDR1 MNHEY, CDR2 SVGAGI. V lost 7 bases, J lost 8 bases, and 14 bases lay in between. The CDR3 spans 12 residues. The CDR3 region has the DNA TGTGCCAGCACCATCAGGGGAATGGGCTACACCTTC. It codes for CASTIRGMGYTF.

This clone was detected only a few times. The chain has TRBV3-1 (or the pseudogene TRBV3-2) and TRBJ1-6, with D possibly TRBD1 on 5 matching bases. Germline CDR1 reads LGHDT; CDR2 reads YNNKEL (reference sequence). The CDR3 has 18 amino acids. V was clipped by 0 bases and J by 7 bases, with 19 bases between them. Here the CDR3 DNA reads TGTGCCAGCAGCCAAGATAATGTCTTGGGGCGAGGGAATTCACCCCTCCACTTT. It encodes CASSQDNVLGRGNSPLHF.

V is TRBV7-8 and J is TRBJ2-7, with D perhaps TRBD1 (5 bases). Germline lookup yields CDR1 SGHVS and CDR2 FQNEAQ. The V end lost 0 bases, the J end lost 5 bases, and 17 bases lay between the germline ends. The CDR3 extends over 16 amino acids. The CDR3: CASSLAGRSGVHEQYF. In nucleotides, the CDR3 is TGTGCCAGCAGCTTAGCGGGGCGGAGTGGGGTCCACGAGCAGTACTTC.

The V gene is TRBV6-1, the J gene TRBJ1-5; 7 bases line up with TRBD1. Per germline, CDR1 MNHNS and CDR2 SASEGT. The CDR3 covers 13 residues. Trimming removed 6 bases from V and 5 bases from J; junction bases left unmatched: 4. CDR3 residues: CASRPDRDQPQHF. The CDR3 bases are TGTGCCAGCAGACCTGACAGGGATCAGCCCCAGCATTTT.

The rearrangement links TRBV13 to TRBJ2-5, with D unclear. The CDR3 totals 12 residues. V was pared by 1 base and J by 4 bases, with 4 bases between. Germline CDR1 PRHDT, CDR2 FYEKMQ (reference sequence). CDR3 in amino acids: CASSLDLETQYF. Here the CDR3 DNA reads TGTGCCAGCAGCTTAGACCTAGAGACCCAGTACTTC.

The chain couples TRBV7-9 to TRBJ2-7, with D unresolved. From germline, CDR1 is SEHNR and CDR2 FQNEAQ (reference sequence). Trimming shortened V by 2 bases and J by 3 bases, and 11 bases separated the two germline ends. The CDR3 runs to 14 residues. The CDR3: CASSLIGNFYEQYF. The CDR3 nucleotides are TGTGCCAGCAGCTTAATAGGGAACTTCTACGAGCAGTACTTC. Supplemented by reference TRBV7-9 and TRBJ2-7, the full variable domain reads DTGVSQNPRHKITKRGQNVTFRCDPISEHNRLYWYRQTLGQGPEFLTYFQNEAQLEKSRLLSDRFSAERPKGSFSTLEIQRTEQGDSAMYLCASSLIGNFYEQYFGPGTRLTVT.

Concerning this clone itself: The junction and the germline gene differ at one end; a read error may be behind it. V and J are TRBV6-5 and TRBJ1-4; a possible D gene is TRBD1 (5 bases). The CDR3 runs to 14 residues. Germline values: CDR1 MNHEY, CDR2 SVGAGI. The CDR3 nucleotides read TGTGCCAGCAGTGACTCGGACACCAATGAAAAACTGTTTTTT. Translation: CASSDSDTNEKLFF.

In this sample, this clone turned up a few times. The chain uses TRBV28 and TRBJ2-7, with 8 bases matching TRBD2. The trim removed 5 bases at V and 0 bases at J, leaving 9 bases unmatched. This CDR3 is built from 16 residues. Germline lookup yields CDR1 MDHEN and CDR2 SYDVKM. The CDR3 is CASSQPAGTSSYEQYF. The CDR3 DNA is TGTGCCAGCAGTCAACCCGCGGGGACTAGCTCCTACGAGCAGTACTTC.

This rearrangement joins TRBV2 to TRBJ2-3; 9 bases align to TRBD1. The length of the CDR3 is 15 residues. With 6 bases clipped from V and 0 bases from J, the junction kept 4 bases outside the gene matches. Germline V gene data show CDR1 as SNHLY and CDR2 as FYNNEI. The CDR3, as DNA: TGTGCCAGCAGAGGACAGGGGATTAGCACAGATACGCAGTATTTT. This codes for CASRGQGISTDTQYF. Drawing the rest from reference TRBV2 and TRBJ2-3, the complete variable domain is EPEVTQTPSHQVTQMGQEVILRCVPISNHLYFYWYRQILGQKVEFLVSFYNNEISEKSEIFDDQFSVERPDGSNFTLKIRSTKLEDSAMYFCASRGQGISTDTQYFGPGTRLTVL.